This TCR beta chain was identified in a study of T cells in Graves' hyperthyroidism and ophthalmopathy. Study-level results: With a median lead of about 6.9 months before onset, the model predicted ophthalmopathy. Appearing also in blood were most of the thyroid clonotypes expanded above 0.001. Ophthalmopathy was told apart from stable hyperthyroidism by a 13 V-J model.

V dropped 6 bases and J dropped 3; count of bases not matched to a gene: 5. The CDR3 runs to 14 residues. This clonotype showed up just a few times. As yet, its antigen is unknown. A much larger clone lies a single base off, so this may be a read error. RNA transcripts provided the source from which TCR beta CDR3 regions were amplified. In the first-round RT-PCR of the TCR CDR3, the HTBI primer set was used. Via MiXCR, TCRdb re-called the multiplex PCR reads, giving one row per CDR3 protein. The sample holds some 400,000 distinct CDR3 sequences, roughly 13% seen once. Sequenced: blood. This clonotype originated in a woman aged 60-75 years with Graves' hyperthyroidism. The genes are TRBV12-3 or TRBV12-4 and TRBJ1-1, with TRBD1 identical over 9 bases. The CDR3 coding sequence is TGTGCCAGCAGCCGACAGGGGGTGGACACTGAAGCTTTCTTT. It encodes CASSRQGVDTEAFF.